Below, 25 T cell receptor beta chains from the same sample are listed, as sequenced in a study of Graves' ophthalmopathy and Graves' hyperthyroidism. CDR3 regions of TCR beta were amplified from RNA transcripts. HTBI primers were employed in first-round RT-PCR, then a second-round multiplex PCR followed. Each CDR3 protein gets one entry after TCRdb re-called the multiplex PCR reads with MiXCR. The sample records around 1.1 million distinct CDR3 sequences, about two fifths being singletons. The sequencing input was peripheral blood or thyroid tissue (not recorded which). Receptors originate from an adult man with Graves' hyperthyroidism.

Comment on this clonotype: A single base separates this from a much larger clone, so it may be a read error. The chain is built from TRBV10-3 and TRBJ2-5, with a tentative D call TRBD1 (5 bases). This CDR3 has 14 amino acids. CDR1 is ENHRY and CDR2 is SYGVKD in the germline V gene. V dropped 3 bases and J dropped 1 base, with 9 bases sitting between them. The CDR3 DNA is TGTGCCATCAGTGAAGACGACAGCCAAGAGACCCAGTACTTC. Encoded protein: CAISEDDSQETQYF.

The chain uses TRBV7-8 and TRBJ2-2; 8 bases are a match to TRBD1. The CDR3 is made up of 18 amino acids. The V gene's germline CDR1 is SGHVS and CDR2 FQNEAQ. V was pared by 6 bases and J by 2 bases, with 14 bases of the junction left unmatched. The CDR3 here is CASSYSRVGTGNTGELFF. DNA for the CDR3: TGTGCCAGCAGTTACTCGAGGGTTGGGACAGGAAACACCGGGGAGCTGTTTTTT.

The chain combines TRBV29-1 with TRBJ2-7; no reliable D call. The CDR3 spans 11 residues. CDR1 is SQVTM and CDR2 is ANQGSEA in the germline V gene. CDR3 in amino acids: CSFEGWDEQYF. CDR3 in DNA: TGCAGTTTTGAAGGATGGGACGAGCAGTACTTC.

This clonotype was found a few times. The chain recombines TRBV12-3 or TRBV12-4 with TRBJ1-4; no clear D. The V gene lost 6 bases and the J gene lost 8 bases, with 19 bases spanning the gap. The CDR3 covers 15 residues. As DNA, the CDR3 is TGTGCCAGCAGCCAGGTGGGAGACCCGGGAGAAAAACTGTTTTTT. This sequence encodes CASSQVGDPGEKLFF.

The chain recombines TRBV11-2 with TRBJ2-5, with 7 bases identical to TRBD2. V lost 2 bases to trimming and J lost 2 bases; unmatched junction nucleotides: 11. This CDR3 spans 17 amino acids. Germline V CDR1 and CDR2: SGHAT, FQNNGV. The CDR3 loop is CASSLHSSGGPQETQYF. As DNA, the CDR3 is TGTGCCAGCAGCTTACACTCTAGCGGCGGGCCGCAAGAGACCCAGTACTTC.

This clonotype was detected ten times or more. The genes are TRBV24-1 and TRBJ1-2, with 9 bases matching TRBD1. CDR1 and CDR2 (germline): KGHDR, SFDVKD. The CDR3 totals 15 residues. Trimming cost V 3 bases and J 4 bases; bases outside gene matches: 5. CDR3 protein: CATSDGSDRGYGYTF. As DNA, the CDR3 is TGTGCCACCAGTGATGGATCGGACAGGGGCTATGGCTACACCTTC.

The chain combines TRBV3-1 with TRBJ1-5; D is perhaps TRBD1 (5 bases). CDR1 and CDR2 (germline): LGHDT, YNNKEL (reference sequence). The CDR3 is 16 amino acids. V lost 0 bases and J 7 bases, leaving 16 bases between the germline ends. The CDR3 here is CASSQDDPGLGQPQHF. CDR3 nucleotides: TGTGCCAGCAGCCAAGATGATCCAGGGTTAGGCCAGCCCCAGCATTTT.

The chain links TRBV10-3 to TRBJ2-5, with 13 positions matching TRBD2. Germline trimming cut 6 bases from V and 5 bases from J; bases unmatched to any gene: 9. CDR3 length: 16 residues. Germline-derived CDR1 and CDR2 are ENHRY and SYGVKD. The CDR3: CAISVTSGGAEETQYF. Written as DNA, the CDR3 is TGTGCCATCAGCGTAACTAGCGGGGGGGCCGAGGAGACCCAGTACTTC.

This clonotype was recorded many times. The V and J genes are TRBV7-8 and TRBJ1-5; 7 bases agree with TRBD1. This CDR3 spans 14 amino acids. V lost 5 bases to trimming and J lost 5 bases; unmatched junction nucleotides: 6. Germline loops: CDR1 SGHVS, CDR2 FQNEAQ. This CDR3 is CASSRQGGDQPQHF. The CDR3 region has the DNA TGTGCCAGCAGCCGACAGGGCGGGGATCAGCCCCAGCATTTT. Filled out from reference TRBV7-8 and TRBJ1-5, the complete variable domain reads GAGVSQSPRYKVAKRGQDVALRCDPISGHVSLFWYQQALGQGPEFLTYFQNEAQLDKSGLPSDRFFAERPEGSVSTLKIQRTQQEDSAVYLCASSRQGGDQPQHFGDGTRLSIL.

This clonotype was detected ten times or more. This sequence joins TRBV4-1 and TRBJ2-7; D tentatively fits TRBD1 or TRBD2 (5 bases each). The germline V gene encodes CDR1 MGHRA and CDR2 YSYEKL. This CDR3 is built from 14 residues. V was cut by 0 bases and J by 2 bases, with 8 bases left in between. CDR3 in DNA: TGCGCCAGCAGCCAAGAGGGGGAGACCTACGAGCAGTACTTC. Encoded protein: CASSQEGETYEQYF.

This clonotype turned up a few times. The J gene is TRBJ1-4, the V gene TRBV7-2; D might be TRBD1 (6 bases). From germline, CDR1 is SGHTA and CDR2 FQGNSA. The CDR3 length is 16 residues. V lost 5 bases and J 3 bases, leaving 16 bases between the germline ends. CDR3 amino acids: CASSISQGKANEKLFF. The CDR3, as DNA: TGTGCCAGCAGCATTAGCCAGGGGAAAGCTAATGAAAAACTGTTTTTT.

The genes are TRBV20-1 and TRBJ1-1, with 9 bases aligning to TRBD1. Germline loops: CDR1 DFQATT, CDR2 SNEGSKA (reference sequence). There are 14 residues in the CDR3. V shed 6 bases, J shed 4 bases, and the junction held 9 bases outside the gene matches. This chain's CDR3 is CSADEQGAVTEAFF. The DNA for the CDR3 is TGCAGTGCGGACGAACAGGGGGCGGTCACTGAAGCTTTCTTT.

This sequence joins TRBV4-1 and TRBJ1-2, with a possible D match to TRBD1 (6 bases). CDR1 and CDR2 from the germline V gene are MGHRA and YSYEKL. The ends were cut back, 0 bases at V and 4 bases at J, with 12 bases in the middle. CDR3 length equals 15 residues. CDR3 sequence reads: CASSQDNRESYGYTF. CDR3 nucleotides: TGCGCCAGCAGCCAAGATAACAGGGAGTCCTATGGCTACACCTTC.

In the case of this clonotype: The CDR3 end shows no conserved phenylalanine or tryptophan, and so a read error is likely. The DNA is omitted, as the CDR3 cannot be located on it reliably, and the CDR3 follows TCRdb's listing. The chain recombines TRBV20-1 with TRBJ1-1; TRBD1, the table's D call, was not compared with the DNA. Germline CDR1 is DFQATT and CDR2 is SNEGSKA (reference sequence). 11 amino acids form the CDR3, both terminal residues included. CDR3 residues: CSARYRGREFS.

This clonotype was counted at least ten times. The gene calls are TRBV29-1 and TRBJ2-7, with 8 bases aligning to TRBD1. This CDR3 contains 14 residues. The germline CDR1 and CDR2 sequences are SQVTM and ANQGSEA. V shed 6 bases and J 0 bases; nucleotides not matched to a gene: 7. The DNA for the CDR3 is TGCAGCGTGACAGGGGTATACAGCTCCTACGAGCAGTACTTC. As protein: CSVTGVYSSYEQYF.

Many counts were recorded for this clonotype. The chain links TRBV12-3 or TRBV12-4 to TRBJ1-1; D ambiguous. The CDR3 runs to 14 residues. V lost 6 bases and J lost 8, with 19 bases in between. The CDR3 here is CASRTGSSVREAFF. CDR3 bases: TGTGCCAGCAGGACCGGGAGCAGCGTTCGCGAAGCTTTCTTT.

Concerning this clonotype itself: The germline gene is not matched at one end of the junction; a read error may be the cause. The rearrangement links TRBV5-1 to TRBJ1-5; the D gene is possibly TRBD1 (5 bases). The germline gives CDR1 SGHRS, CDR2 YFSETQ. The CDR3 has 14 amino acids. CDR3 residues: CAGSLGQGDQPQHF. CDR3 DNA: TGCGCCGGCAGCTTGGGTCAGGGCGATCAGCCCCAGCATTTT.

CDR3 amino acids: CASSPGQLHTEAFF. CDR3 coding DNA: TGTGCCAGCAGCCCCGGACAGCTCCACACTGAAGCTTTCTTT. The V and J genes are TRBV5-4 and TRBJ1-1; D might be TRBD1 (6 bases). In germline, CDR1 is SGHNT, CDR2 YYREEE (reference sequence). V lost 4 bases, J lost 3 bases, and 13 bases lay in between. This CDR3 spans 14 amino acids.

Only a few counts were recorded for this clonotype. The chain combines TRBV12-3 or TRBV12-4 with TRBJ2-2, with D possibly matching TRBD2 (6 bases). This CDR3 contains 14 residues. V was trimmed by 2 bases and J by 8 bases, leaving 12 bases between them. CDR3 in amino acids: CASSLSLGGGELFF. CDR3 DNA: TGTGCCAGCAGTTTAAGCCTCGGGGGAGGGGAGCTGTTTTTT.

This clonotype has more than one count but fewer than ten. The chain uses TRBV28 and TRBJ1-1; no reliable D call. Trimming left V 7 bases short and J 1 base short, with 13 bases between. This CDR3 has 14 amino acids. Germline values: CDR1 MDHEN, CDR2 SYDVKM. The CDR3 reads CASTGADQNTEAFF. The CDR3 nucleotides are TGTGCCAGCACTGGAGCGGACCAGAACACTGAAGCTTTCTTT.

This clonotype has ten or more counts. Here the CDR3 DNA reads TGTGCCATCAGACAGAACGGGACAGGGGGCGCTTGGGATGGCTACACCTTC. Residues: CAIRQNGTGGAWDGYTF. The gene calls are TRBV10-3 and TRBJ1-2; the match to TRBD1 covers 12 bases. This CDR3 is built from 17 residues. Losses at the gene ends were 6 bases for V and 6 bases for J; bases not matched to a gene: 14. The germline CDR1 and CDR2 sequences are ENHRY and SYGVKD.

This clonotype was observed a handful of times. The DNA of the CDR3 is TGCGCCAGCAGCCAAGTAATTTCGAACACTGAAGCTTTCTTT. Translation: CASSQVISNTEAFF. The chain carries TRBV4-3 and TRBJ1-1, with no clear D. The V end was cut by 1 base, the J end by 1 base, with 7 bases between. The CDR3 extends over 14 amino acids. CDR1 and CDR2 (germline): LGHNA, YSLEER.

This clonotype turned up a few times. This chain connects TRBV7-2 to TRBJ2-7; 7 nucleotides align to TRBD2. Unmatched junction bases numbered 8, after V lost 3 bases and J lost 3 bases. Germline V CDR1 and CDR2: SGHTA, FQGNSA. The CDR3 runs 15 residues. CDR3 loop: CASSLSGGGLYEQYF. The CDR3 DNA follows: TGTGCCAGCAGCTTGAGTGGGGGGGGACTCTACGAGCAGTACTTC. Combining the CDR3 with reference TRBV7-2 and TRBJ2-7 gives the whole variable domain GAGVSQSPSNKVTEKGKDVELRCDPISGHTALYWYRQSLGQGLEFLIYFQGNSAPDKSGLPSDRFSAERTGGSVSTLTIQRTQQEDSAVYLCASSLSGGGLYEQYFGPGTRLTVT.

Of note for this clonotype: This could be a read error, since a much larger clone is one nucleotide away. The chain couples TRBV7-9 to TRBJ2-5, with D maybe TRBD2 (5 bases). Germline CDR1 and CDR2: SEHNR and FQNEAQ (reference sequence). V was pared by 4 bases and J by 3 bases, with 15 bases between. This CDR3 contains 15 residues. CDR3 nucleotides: TGTGCCAGCAGCTCGCCGGGGTTAGTGAAAGAGACCCAGTACTTC. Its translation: CASSSPGLVKETQYF.

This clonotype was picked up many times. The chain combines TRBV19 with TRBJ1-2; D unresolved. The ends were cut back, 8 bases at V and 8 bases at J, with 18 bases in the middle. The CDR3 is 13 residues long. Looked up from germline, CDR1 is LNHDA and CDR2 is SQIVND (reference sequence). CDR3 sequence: CASAPTRARGYTF. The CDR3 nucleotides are TGTGCCAGTGCGCCGACAAGGGCTCGCGGCTACACCTTC.